These 26 T cell receptor beta chains came from one sample sequenced in a study of shared clonotypes between healthy human individuals. TCRdb's copy holds only in-frame clones and misses some; the assay was immunoSEQ multiplex PCR. The repertoire holds about 520,000 clones, with approximately 84% as singletons. The sample taken for sequencing was PBMCs. These receptors were obtained from a woman aged 40-49 years in good health. Some clones in this sample may be carry-over from other donors' samples.

The rearrangement joins TRBV10-1 to TRBJ2-5; the D gene could be TRBD1 or TRBD2 (6 bases each). CDR1 WNHNN and CDR2 SYGVQD come from the germline V gene (reference sequence). V was pared by 3 bases and J by 5 bases, with 13 bases between. The CDR3 runs to 14 residues. CDR3 region: CASSDGGPWETQYF. The CDR3 DNA follows: TGCGCCAGCAGTGATGGGGGGCCGTGGGAGACCCAGTACTTC.

The chain is built from TRBV15 and TRBJ2-7; TRBD2 agrees at 10 bases. The V gene end was trimmed by 3 bases and the J gene end by 4 bases; junction bases not matched to a gene: 9. CDR1 is LNHNV and CDR2 is YYDKDF in the germline V gene (reference sequence). The CDR3 is 16 amino acids. DNA for the CDR3: TGTGCCACCAGCAGGGGGGCTAGCGGGAGTCTATACGAGCAGTACTTC. Amino acid sequence: CATSRGASGSLYEQYF.

The rearrangement uses TRBV5-6 and TRBJ2-5, with a weak D call TRBD2 (5 bases). The V end was cut by 0 bases, the J end by 5 bases, with 14 bases between. The CDR3 consists of 15 residues. Germline CDR1 reads SGHDT; CDR2 reads YYEEEE. The CDR3 nucleotides read TGTGCCAGCAGCTTGGCCAAAGGGAGTCGGGAGACCCAGTACTTC. This translates into CASSLAKGSRETQYF.

The chain uses TRBV28 and TRBJ2-3; 10 nucleotides match TRBD2. The length of the CDR3 is 15 residues. Unmatched junction bases numbered 6, after V lost 6 bases and J lost 3 bases. In germline, CDR1 is MDHEN, CDR2 SYDVKM. The CDR3 loop reads CASRSLAGETDTQYF. The CDR3 coding sequence is TGTGCCAGCAGATCTCTAGCGGGAGAGACAGATACGCAGTATTTT.

V is TRBV28 and J is TRBJ2-5; 10 bases fit TRBD1. This CDR3 contains 20 residues. J was trimmed by 5 bases and V by 5 bases; bases with no gene match: 23. The germline V gene has CDR1 MDHEN and CDR2 SYDVKM. CDR3 bases: TGTGCCAGCAGTCGGCCCCGCCAACAAAAAGAGACAGGGGGCGGGGAGACCCAGTACTTC. Protein product: CASSRPRQQKETGGGETQYF.

A single count supports this clone. This rearrangement joins TRBV7-2 to TRBJ1-2; 8 bases fit TRBD1. This CDR3 spans 17 amino acids. The germline gives CDR1 SGHTA, CDR2 FQGNSA. Trimming at V came to 1 base and at J to 3 bases, leaving 10 bases not matched to a gene. In DNA form, the CDR3 reads TGTGCCAGCAGCTTAGTAGTAGGGACAGGCGGGTACTATGGCTACACCTTC. This encodes CASSLVVGTGGYYGYTF. The complete variable domain, with remaining parts taken from reference TRBV7-2 and TRBJ1-2, reads GAGVSQSPSNKVTEKGKDVELRCDPISGHTALYWYRQSLGQGLEFLIYFQGNSAPDKSGLPSDRFSAERTGGSVSTLTIQRTQQEDSAVYLCASSLVVGTGGYYGYTFGSGTRLTVV.

The CDR3 nucleotides read TGCAGCGCCTCATTTGGACTAGCGGGAGGACAAGAGACCCAGTACTTC. Amino acid sequence: CSASFGLAGGQETQYF. The chain employs TRBV29-1 and TRBJ2-5; 14 nucleotides align to TRBD2. In germline, CDR1 is SQVTM, CDR2 ANQGSEA. The length of the CDR3 is 16 residues. V shed 7 bases and J 2 bases; nucleotides not matched to a gene: 9.

The chain combines TRBV7-2 with TRBJ2-2; tentative D call: TRBD1 (7 bases). Trimming removed 5 bases from V and 4 bases from J, with 17 bases in between. The CDR3 covers 16 residues. Per germline, CDR1 SGHTA and CDR2 FQGNSA. CDR3 residues: CASSPPEGAGTGELFF. CDR3 bases: TGTGCCAGCAGCCCCCCGGAGGGGGCGGGCACCGGGGAGCTGTTTTTT.

This chain connects TRBV6-4 to TRBJ1-1, with 8 bases identical to TRBD1. CDR3 length equals 14 residues. Germline V lookup: CDR1 MRHNA, CDR2 SNTAGT. The V gene end was trimmed by 4 bases and the J gene end by 4 bases; junction bases not matched to a gene: 5. The chain's CDR3 is CASSVTGESTEAFF. CDR3 DNA sequence: TGTGCCAGCAGTGTGACAGGGGAGAGCACTGAAGCTTTCTTT.

This rearrangement joins TRBV19 to TRBJ2-1; the D gene is possibly TRBD1 (5 bases). The CDR3 loop spans 16 amino acids. CDR1 LNHDA and CDR2 SQIVND come from the germline V gene (reference sequence). V was trimmed by 5 bases and J by 0 bases, leaving 14 bases between them. The CDR3 DNA is TGTGCCAGTAGTCGTGGGGCGTTTAGCTCCTACAATGAGCAGTTCTTC. Amino acid sequence: CASSRGAFSSYNEQFF.

A note on this clone: Only one base separates this from a far larger clonotype, so it likely reflects a read error. The chain carries TRBV6-1 and TRBJ2-7; perhaps TRBD1 as D (6 bases). CDR3 length: 13 amino acids. Trimming removed 7 bases at V and 4 bases at J, with 14 bases between. From germline, CDR1 is MNHNS and CDR2 SASEGT. The CDR3 is CASTRGQCYEQYF. CDR3 in DNA: TGTGCCAGCACTCGCGGACAGTGTTACGAGCAGTACTTC.

The chain is built from TRBV28 and TRBJ2-5, with 8 bases identical to TRBD2. V dropped 4 bases and J dropped 2; count of bases not matched to a gene: 3. Per germline, CDR1 MDHEN and CDR2 SYDVKM. The CDR3 runs 14 residues. CDR3 bases: TGTGCCAGCAGTTCGCCTAGCGGGCAAGAGACCCAGTACTTC. This sequence encodes CASSSPSGQETQYF.

The chain recombines TRBV11-1 with TRBJ2-5, with D unclear. The CDR3 is 14 residues long. Between the trimmed V and J ends, which lost 1 base and 1 base, there was a span of 7 bases. CDR1 and CDR2 (germline): SGHAT, FQDESV (reference sequence). CDR3 DNA sequence: TGTGCCAGCAGCTTAGAACTATCCCAAGAGACCCAGTACTTC. It is translated as CASSLELSQETQYF.

Details on this clone: This probably arose from a read error, given a far larger clone one base away. The chain uses TRBV7-9 and TRBJ2-7; no definite D call. Germline V CDR1 and CDR2: SEHNR, FQNEAQ (reference sequence). V lost 5 bases and J lost 3, with 17 bases in between. This CDR3 region has 15 residues. The CDR3 protein is CASSPPSRFGYEQYF. CDR3 DNA: TGTGCCAGCAGCCCGCCCTCCAGGTTCGGCTACGAGCAGTACTTC.

This clone showed up just once. DNA of the CDR3: TGTGCCAGCAGTTTGGGACTAGCGGGAGGGCCCCTTGCATGGGAGCAGTTCTTC. It codes for CASSLGLAGGPLAWEQFF. This sequence joins TRBV28 and TRBJ2-1; 16 bases align to TRBD2. The CDR3 has 18 amino acids. CDR1 is MDHEN, CDR2 SYDVKM, per germline. The trim removed 3 bases at V and 10 bases at J, leaving 12 bases unmatched.

The CDR3 loop is CASSPRGHISGANVLTF. In DNA, the CDR3 is TGTGCCAGCTCACCACGGGGACACATCTCTGGGGCCAACGTCCTGACTTTC. The chain carries TRBV18 and TRBJ2-6, with a weak D call TRBD1 (6 bases). Germline V gene sequence: CDR1 KGHSH, CDR2 LQKENI. The CDR3 has 17 amino acids. Trimming took off 1 base at V and 0 bases at J, with 10 bases between the two ends.

As to this clone: This likely came from a read error, as a far larger clone is one base away. This chain links TRBV6-5 with TRBJ2-5; 12 bases are shared with TRBD2. Germline CDR1 and CDR2: MNHEY and SVGAGI. The CDR3 is made up of 14 amino acids. Trimming cost V 6 bases and J 4 bases; bases outside gene matches: 3. The CDR3 sequence is CASSQLAGGETQYF. The DNA of the CDR3 is TGTGCCAGCAGCCAACTAGCGGGAGGAGAGACCCAGTACTTC.

This clone was observed a single time. The chain combines TRBV7-7 with TRBJ2-1, with 11 bases aligning to TRBD2. CDR1 is SSHAT, CDR2 FNYEAQ, per germline (reference sequence). The CDR3 extends over 14 amino acids. Unmatched junction bases numbered 1, after V lost 4 bases and J lost 5 bases. Here the CDR3 reads CASSSSGRNNEQFF. Here the CDR3 DNA reads TGTGCCAGCAGCTCTAGCGGGAGGAACAATGAGCAGTTCTTC.

This clone was recorded a few times. The rearrangement uses TRBV11-2 and TRBJ2-3; 7 bases fit TRBD2. The CDR3 has 15 residues. Germline values: CDR1 SGHAT, CDR2 FQNNGV. The J segment lost 2 bases and the V segment lost 3 bases, leaving 5 bases of the junction unmatched. The DNA of the CDR3 is TGTGCCAGCAGCTTTTGGGGGGGTATCACAGATACGCAGTATTTT. It translates to CASSFWGGITDTQYF.

The V and J genes are TRBV28 and TRBJ2-1, with D hard to call. Between the trimmed V and J ends, which lost 5 bases and 4 bases, there was a span of 6 bases. The CDR3 is made up of 12 amino acids. Germline lookup yields CDR1 MDHEN and CDR2 SYDVKM. Written as DNA, the CDR3 is TGTGCCAGCAGTCCGATGTACAATGAGCAGTTCTTC. As protein: CASSPMYNEQFF.

The J gene is TRBJ1-1, the V gene TRBV7-2; D is unresolved. The CDR3 sequence is 15 residues long. Trimming pared 5 bases from V and 4 bases from J, leaving 17 bases between. Germline V gene data show CDR1 as SGHTA and CDR2 as FQGNSA. CDR3 amino acids: CASSPTRGGGTEAFF. Written as DNA, the CDR3 is TGTGCCAGCAGCCCCACCCGGGGAGGAGGCACTGAAGCTTTCTTT.

The genes are TRBV7-3 and TRBJ2-6; no clear D. Trimming left V 1 base short and J 2 bases short, with 6 bases between. This CDR3 is 15 amino acids long. The V gene's germline CDR1 is SGHTA and CDR2 FQGTGA. CDR3 sequence (DNA): TGTGCCAGCAGCTTAAGTGGGGCTGGGGCCAACGTCCTGACTTTC. Protein sequence: CASSLSGAGANVLTF.

The chain uses TRBV29-1 and TRBJ1-1, with a weak D call TRBD1 (5 bases). V shed 4 bases and J shed 3 bases, with 12 bases lying between them. Germline lookup yields CDR1 SQVTM and CDR2 ANQGSEA. The CDR3 consists of 13 residues. CDR3 sequence: CSVGRAGDTEAFF. CDR3 sequence (DNA): TGCAGCGTTGGGAGGGCGGGGGACACTGAAGCTTTCTTT.

The chain is built from TRBV15 and TRBJ2-1, with TRBD1 identical over 8 bases. CDR1 LNHNV and CDR2 YYDKDF come from the germline V gene (reference sequence). V gave up 5 bases and J gave up 3 bases; unmatched junction bases: 6. This CDR3 spans 15 amino acids. CDR3 region: CATSDSGGFYNEQFF. CDR3 DNA: TGTGCCACCAGCGACTCAGGGGGCTTCTACAATGAGCAGTTCTTC.

V gene TRBV5-1 combines with J gene TRBJ2-5, with 7 bases identical to TRBD1. The CDR3 loop spans 13 amino acids. Germline CDR1 and CDR2: SGHRS and YFSETQ. With V trimmed by 7 bases and J by 1 base, 4 bases remained unmatched. The CDR3 reads CASGRDSQETQYF. The CDR3 DNA follows: TGCGCCAGCGGCAGGGACAGCCAAGAGACCCAGTACTTC.

V usage is TRBV7-8 and J usage is TRBJ2-3; D gene ambiguous. CDR1 and CDR2 (germline): SGHVS, FQNEAQ. The CDR3 has 14 residues. Trimming stripped 1 base from V and 0 bases from J, with 5 bases between. For the CDR3, the DNA is TGTGCCAGCAGCTTAGGCCCTAGCACAGATACGCAGTATTTT. Residues: CASSLGPSTDTQYF.